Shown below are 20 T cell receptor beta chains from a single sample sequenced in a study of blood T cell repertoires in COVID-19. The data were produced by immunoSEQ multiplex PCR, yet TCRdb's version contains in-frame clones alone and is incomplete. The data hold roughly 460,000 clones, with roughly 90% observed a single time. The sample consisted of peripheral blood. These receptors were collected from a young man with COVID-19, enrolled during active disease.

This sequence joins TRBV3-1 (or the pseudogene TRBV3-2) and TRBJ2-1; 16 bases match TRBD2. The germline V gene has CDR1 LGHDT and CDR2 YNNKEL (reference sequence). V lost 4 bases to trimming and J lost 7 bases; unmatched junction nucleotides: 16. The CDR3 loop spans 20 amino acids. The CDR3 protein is CASSPSAGTSGGALVNEQFF. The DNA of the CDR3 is TGTGCCAGCAGCCCCTCCGCCGGGACTAGCGGGGGGGCGTTGGTTAATGAGCAGTTCTTC.

The CDR3 DNA reads TGTGCCACCAGCGACGGGACAGACTACGAGCAGTACTTC. It yields the protein CATSDGTDYEQYF. The J gene is TRBJ2-7, the V gene TRBV15, with 7 positions matching TRBD1. The CDR3 covers 13 residues. The junction had 4 bases not matched to a gene; V was cut back by 5 bases and J by 3 bases. Germline CDR1 is LNHNV and CDR2 is YYDKDF (reference sequence).

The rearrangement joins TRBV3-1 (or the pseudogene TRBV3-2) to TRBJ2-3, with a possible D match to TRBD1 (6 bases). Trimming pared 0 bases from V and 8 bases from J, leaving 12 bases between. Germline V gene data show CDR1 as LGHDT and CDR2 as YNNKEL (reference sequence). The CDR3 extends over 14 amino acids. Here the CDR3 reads CASSQDRGKGTQYF. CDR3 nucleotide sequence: TGTGCCAGCAGCCAAGATAGGGGGAAGGGTACGCAGTATTTT.

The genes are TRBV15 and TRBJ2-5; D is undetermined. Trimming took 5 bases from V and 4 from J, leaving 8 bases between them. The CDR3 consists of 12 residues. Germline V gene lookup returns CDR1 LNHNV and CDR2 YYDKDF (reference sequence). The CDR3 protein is CATSDVRETQYF. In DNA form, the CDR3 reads TGTGCCACCAGCGATGTGCGAGAGACCCAGTACTTC.

This CDR3 is CASSPNRGYGYGYTF. DNA of the CDR3: TGTGCCAGCAGCCCTAACAGGGGGTACGGCTATGGCTACACCTTC. V usage is TRBV5-8 and J usage is TRBJ1-2; TRBD1 aligns across 8 bases. The CDR3 is made up of 15 amino acids. J gave up 4 bases and V 4 bases, and 9 bases lay outside the gene matches. Germline V gene lookup returns CDR1 SGHTS and CDR2 YDEGEE.

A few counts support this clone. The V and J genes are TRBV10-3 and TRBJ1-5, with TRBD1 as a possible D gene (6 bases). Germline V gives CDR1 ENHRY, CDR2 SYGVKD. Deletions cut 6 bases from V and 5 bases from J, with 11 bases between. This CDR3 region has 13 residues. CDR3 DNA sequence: TGTGCCATCAGCCGGGACAAAGATCAGCCCCAGCATTTT. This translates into CAISRDKDQPQHF.

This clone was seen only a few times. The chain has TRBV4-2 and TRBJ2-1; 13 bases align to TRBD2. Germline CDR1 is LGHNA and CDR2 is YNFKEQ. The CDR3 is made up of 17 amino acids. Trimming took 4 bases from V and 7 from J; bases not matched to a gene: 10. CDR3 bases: TGTGCCAGCAGCCCTGGACTAGCGGGGGCTATTGCAAATGAGCAGTTCTTC. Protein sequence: CASSPGLAGAIANEQFF.

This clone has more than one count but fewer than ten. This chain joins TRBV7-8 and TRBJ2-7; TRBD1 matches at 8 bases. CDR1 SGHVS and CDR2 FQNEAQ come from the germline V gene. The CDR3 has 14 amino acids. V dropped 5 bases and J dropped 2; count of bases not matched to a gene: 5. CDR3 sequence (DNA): TGTGCCAGCAGCCCCTTGACAGGGGCCTACGAGCAGTACTTC. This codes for CASSPLTGAYEQYF. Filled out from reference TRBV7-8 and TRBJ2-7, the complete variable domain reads GAGVSQSPRYKVAKRGQDVALRCDPISGHVSLFWYQQALGQGPEFLTYFQNEAQLDKSGLPSDRFFAERPEGSVSTLKIQRTQQEDSAVYLCASSPLTGAYEQYFGPGTRLTVT.

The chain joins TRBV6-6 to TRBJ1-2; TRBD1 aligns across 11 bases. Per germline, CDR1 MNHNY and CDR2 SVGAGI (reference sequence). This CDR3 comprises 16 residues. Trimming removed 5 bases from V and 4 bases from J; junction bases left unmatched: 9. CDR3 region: CASSGGQGAIGYGYTF. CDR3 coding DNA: TGTGCCAGCAGTGGAGGACAGGGGGCTATCGGCTATGGCTACACCTTC.

The CDR3 DNA sequence: TGCGCCAGCAGCTTTCCAGGGTACCCCGGGGAGCTGTTTTTT. Amino acid sequence: CASSFPGYPGELFF. This sequence joins TRBV5-1 and TRBJ2-2, with D possibly being TRBD1 (5 bases). Between the trimmed V and J ends, which lost 2 bases and 6 bases, there was a span of 11 bases. Germline CDR1 reads SGHRS; CDR2 reads YFSETQ. The length of the CDR3 is 14 residues. The full variable domain, its missing parts supplied by reference TRBV5-1 and TRBJ2-2, is KAGVTQTPRYLIKTRGQQVTLSCSPISGHRSVSWYQQTPGQGLQFLFEYFSETQRNKGNFPGRFSGRQFSNSRSEMNVSTLELGDSALYLCASSFPGYPGELFFGEGSRLTVL.

The CDR3 nucleotides read TGTGCCAGCCAAGCTAGCGGGGGTGACGAGACCCAGTACTTC. Encoded protein: CASQASGGDETQYF. The rearrangement joins TRBV19 to TRBJ2-5, with 10 bases identical to TRBD2. From germline, CDR1 is LNHDA and CDR2 SQIVND (reference sequence). Unmatched junction bases numbered 9, after V lost 9 bases and J lost 5 bases. The length of the CDR3 is 14 residues.

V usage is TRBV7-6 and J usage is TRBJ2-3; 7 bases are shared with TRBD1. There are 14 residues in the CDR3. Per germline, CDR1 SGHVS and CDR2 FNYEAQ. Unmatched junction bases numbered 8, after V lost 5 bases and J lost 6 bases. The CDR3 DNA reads TGTGCCAGCAGCCAGGACAGGCAAGGGGATACGCAGTATTTT. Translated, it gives CASSQDRQGDTQYF.

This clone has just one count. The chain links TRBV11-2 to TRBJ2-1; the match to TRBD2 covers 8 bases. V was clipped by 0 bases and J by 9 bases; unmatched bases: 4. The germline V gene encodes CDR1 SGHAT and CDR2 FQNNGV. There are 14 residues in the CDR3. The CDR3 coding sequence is TGTGCCAGCAGCTTAGAACTAGCGGACCCTGAGCAGTTCTTC. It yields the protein CASSLELADPEQFF.

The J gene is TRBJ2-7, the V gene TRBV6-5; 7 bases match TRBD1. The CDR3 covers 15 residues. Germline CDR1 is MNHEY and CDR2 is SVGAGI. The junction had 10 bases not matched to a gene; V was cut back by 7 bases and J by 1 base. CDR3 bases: TGTGCCAGCAAAGCCATCCGGGACAGTTCCTACGAGCAGTACTTC. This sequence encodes CASKAIRDSSYEQYF.

CDR3 protein: CASSLAGEVDTQYF. The CDR3 bases are TGTGCCAGTAGTCTAGCGGGAGAGGTAGATACGCAGTATTTT. The rearrangement joins TRBV3-1 (or the pseudogene TRBV3-2) to TRBJ2-3, with 10 bases lining up with TRBD2. This CDR3 has 14 amino acids. V was pared by 9 bases and J by 5 bases, with 8 bases of the junction left unmatched. Germline V gene lookup returns CDR1 LGHDT and CDR2 YNNKEL (reference sequence).

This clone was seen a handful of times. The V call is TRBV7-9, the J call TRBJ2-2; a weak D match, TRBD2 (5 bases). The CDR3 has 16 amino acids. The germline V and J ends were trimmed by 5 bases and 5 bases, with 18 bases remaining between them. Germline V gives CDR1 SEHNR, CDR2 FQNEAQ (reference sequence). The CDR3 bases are TGTGCCAGCAGCCTTTACCACGACGGGGAGACCGGGGAGCTGTTTTTT. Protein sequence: CASSLYHDGETGELFF.

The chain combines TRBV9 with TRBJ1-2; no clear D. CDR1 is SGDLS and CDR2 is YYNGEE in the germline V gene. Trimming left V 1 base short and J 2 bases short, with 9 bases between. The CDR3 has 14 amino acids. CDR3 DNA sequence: TGTGCCAGCAGCGTATTCGCCGGGAACTATGGCTACACCTTC. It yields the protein CASSVFAGNYGYTF.

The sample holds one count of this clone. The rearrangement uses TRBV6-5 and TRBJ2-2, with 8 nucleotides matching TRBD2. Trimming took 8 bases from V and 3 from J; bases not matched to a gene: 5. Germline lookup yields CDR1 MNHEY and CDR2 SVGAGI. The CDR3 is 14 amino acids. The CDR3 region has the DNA TGTGCCAGCGGTCTAGCGGGTTACACCGGGGAGCTGTTTTTT. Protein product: CASGLAGYTGELFF.

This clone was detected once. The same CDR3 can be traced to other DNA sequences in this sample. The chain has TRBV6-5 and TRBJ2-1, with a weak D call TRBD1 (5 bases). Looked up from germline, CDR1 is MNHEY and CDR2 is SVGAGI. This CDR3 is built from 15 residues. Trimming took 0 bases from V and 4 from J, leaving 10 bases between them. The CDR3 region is CASSYSSGIYNEQFF. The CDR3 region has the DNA TGTGCCAGCAGTTACTCATCAGGGATATACAATGAGCAGTTCTTC.

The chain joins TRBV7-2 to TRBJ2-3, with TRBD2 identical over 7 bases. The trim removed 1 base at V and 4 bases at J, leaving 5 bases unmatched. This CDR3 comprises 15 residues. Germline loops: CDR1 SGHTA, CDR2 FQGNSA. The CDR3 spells CASSLGVAGSDTQYF. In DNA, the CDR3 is TGTGCCAGCAGCTTAGGTGTAGCGGGTTCAGATACGCAGTATTTT.